The rows below give T cell receptor beta chains drawn from one sample of a study of T-cell memory formation after mild COVID-19. TCRdb redid the calling of the 5' RACE reads with MiXCR, one entry per CDR3 protein. This table holds about 210,000 distinct CDR3 sequences, approximately 30% found once. The sample consisted of PBMCs or a T cell subset sorted from them (not recorded which). These receptors originate from an adult woman who had mild COVID-19 (a few samples of this study predate the infection). Cell type and time point are not known. Each CDR3 is given with its conserved first and last residue. Fields, in order: V gene, J gene, clone size, D gene, CDR3 protein, CDR3 DNA. D genes are given only for firm matches. Size tells how often a clone was seen (once, few, many) or the class of an expanded clone, and some rows leave it out.

TRBV4-2	TRBJ2-7	-	TRBD1	CASSQDFRTGITYEQYF	TGTGCCAGCAGCCAAGATTTCCGGACAGGGATTACCTACGAGCAGTACTTC
TRBV24-1	TRBJ1-2	once	TRBD1	CATSDRGPSYGYTF	TGTGCCACCAGTGATAGGGGGCCGAGCTATGGCTACACCTTC
TRBV28	TRBJ2-2	-	-	CASSWGTTTGELFF	TGTGCCAGCAGTTGGGGAACAACGACCGGGGAGCTGTTTTTT
TRBV6-5	TRBJ1-1	few	-	CASSFGGPNTEAFF	TGTGCCAGCAGTTTCGGGGGGCCTAACACTGAAGCTTTCTTT
TRBV10-3	TRBJ2-7	-	TRBD1	CAISESGQGTWGEQYF	TGTGCCATCAGTGAGTCCGGACAGGGGACGTGGGGCGAGCAGTACTTC
TRBV5-1	TRBJ1-3	once	-	CASSLGYGNGNTIYF	TGCGCCAGCAGCTTAGGGTATGGAAATGGAAACACCATATATTTT
TRBV29-1	TRBJ1-1	-	-	CSVDHPRHPGGAFF	TGCAGCGTTGATCACCCACGGCACCCCGGGGGAGCTTTCTTT
TRBV7-3	TRBJ2-3	-	TRBD2	CASSLSGGLSTDTQYF	TGTGCCAGCAGCTTGAGCGGGGGGCTTAGCACAGATACGCAGTATTTT
TRBV14	TRBJ2-7	-	TRBD1	CASSQELGQGRPVRYF	TGTGCCAGCAGCCAAGAATTGGGACAGGGGCGTCCTGTACGGTACTTC
TRBV5-1	TRBJ2-3	-	TRBD2	CASSLGRAGGPTDTQYF	TGCGCCAGCAGCTTAGGCCGAGCGGGGGGGCCGACAGATACGCAGTATTTT
TRBV7-9	TRBJ2-1	once	TRBD2	CASSPRQAGGSYNEQFF	TGTGCCAGCAGCCCCCGACAAGCGGGAGGCTCCTACAATGAGCAGTTCTTC
TRBV3-1	TRBJ1-1	few	-	CASSQATLNTEAFF	TGTGCCAGCAGCCAAGCAACACTCAACACTGAAGCTTTCTTT
TRBV29-1	TRBJ2-2	-	TRBD1	CSVEARTGGSGELFF	TGCAGCGTTGAGGCTCGGACAGGGGGCTCCGGGGAGCTGTTTTTT
TRBV7-6	TRBJ2-5	-	-	CASSLNPQETQYF	TGTGCCAGCAGCTTAAACCCACAAGAGACCCAGTACTTC
TRBV2	TRBJ2-7	-	TRBD1	CASSDMRGTVYEQYF	TGTGCCAGCAGTGATATGAGAGGGACAGTCTACGAGCAGTACTTC
TRBV5-4	TRBJ2-6	-	-	CASSRQESGANVLTF	TGTGCCAGCAGTCGACAGGAATCTGGGGCCAACGTCCTGACTTTC
TRBV24-1	TRBJ2-1	few	-	CATSDEVGGSYNEQFF	TGTGCCACCAGTGACGAAGTCGGAGGCTCCTACAATGAGCAGTTCTTC
TRBV20-1	TRBJ2-3	few	-	CSASRGETDTQYF	TGCAGTGCTAGTCGAGGGGAGACAGATACGCAGTATTTT
TRBV15	TRBJ2-2	few	-	CATSRAGADTGELFF	TGTGCCACCAGCAGAGCGGGGGCGGACACCGGGGAGCTGTTTTTT
TRBV6-5	TRBJ2-7	-	TRBD1	CASSYFSGQGGDEQYF	TGTGCCAGCAGTTACTTTAGCGGACAGGGGGGGGACGAGCAGTACTTC
TRBV7-9	TRBJ1-2	-	-	CASSPGGLYGYTF	TGTGCCAGCAGCCCCGGAGGCCTCTATGGCTACACCTTC
TRBV7-2	TRBJ2-7	-	-	CASSPGVARDEQYF	TGTGCCAGCAGCCCCGGAGTAGCGCGGGACGAGCAGTACTTC